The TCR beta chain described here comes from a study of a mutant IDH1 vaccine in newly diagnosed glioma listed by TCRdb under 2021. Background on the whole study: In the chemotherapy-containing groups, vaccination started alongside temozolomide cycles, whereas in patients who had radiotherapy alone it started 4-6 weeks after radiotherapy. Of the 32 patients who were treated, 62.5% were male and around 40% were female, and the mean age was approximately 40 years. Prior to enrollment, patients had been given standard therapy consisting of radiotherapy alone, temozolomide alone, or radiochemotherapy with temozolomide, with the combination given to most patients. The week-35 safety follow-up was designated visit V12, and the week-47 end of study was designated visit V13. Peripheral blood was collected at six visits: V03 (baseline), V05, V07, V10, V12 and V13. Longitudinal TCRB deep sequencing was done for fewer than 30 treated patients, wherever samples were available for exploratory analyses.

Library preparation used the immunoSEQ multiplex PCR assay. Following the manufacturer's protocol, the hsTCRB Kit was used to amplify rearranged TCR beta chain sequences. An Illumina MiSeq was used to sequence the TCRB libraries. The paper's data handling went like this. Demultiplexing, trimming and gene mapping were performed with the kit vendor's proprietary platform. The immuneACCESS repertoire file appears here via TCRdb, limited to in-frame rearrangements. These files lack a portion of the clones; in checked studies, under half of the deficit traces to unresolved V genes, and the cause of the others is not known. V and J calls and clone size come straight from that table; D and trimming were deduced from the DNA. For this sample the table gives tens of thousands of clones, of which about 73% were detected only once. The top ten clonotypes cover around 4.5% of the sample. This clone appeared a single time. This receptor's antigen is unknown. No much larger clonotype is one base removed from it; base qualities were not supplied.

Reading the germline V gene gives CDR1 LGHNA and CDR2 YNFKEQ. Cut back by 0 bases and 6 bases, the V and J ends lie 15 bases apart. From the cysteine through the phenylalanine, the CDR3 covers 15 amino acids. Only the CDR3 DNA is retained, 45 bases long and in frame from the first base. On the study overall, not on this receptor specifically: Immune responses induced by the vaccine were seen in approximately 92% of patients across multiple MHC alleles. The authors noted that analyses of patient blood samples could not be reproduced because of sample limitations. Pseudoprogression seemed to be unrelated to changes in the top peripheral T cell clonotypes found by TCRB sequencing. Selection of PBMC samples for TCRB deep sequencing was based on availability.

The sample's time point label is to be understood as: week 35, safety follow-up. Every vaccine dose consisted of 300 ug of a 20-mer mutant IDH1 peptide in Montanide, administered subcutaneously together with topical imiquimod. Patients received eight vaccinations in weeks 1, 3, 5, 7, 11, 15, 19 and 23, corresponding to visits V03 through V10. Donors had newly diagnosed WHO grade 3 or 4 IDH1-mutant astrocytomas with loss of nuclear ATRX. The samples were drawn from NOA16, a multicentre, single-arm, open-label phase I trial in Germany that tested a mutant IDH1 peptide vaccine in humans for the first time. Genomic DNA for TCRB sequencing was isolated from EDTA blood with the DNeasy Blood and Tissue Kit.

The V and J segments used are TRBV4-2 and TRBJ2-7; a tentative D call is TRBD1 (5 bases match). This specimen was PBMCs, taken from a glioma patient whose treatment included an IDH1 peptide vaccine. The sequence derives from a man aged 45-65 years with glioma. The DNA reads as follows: TGTGCCAGCAGCCAAGATTCATCGACAGTCCCCGAGCAGTACTTC. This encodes CASSQDSSTVPEQYF.